This T cell receptor (beta chain) was identified in a study of shared clonotypes between healthy human individuals. The overall study: Participating donors consisted of a couple of women and a few men aged 18 to 49. General study results and limits: Clonotype sharing across several donors was observed for roughly 5% of naive CD4 clonotypes. Rarefaction showed sorted-subset sequencing was incomplete despite large depth.

Naive CD8 cells lacked CD45RO and underwent positive selection for CCR7, leaving out terminally differentiated effector memory CD45RA+ cells. Trimming cost V 4 bases and J 4 bases, with 19 bases left between them. There are 16 residues in the CDR3. Germline loops: CDR1 MGHRA, CDR2 YSYEKL. Authors' processing steps: ImmunoSEQ supplied junction-only sequences lacking quality scores, so filtering was different. Data came from immunoSEQ multiplex PCR; TCRdb stores just in-frame clones and leaves some out. V and J calls and clone size are as listed in that table; D and trimming were resolved from the DNA. The sample shows around 2,000,000 clones, approximately 94% of them seen only once. With regard to this clone: The antigen is unknown.

The source is a man younger than 35 in good health. The genes are TRBV4-1 and TRBJ2-5; either TRBD1 or TRBD2 may supply D (7 bases each). Source material: naive CD8+ T cells sorted from blood. The CDR3 here is CASSPRQGGYPETQYF. In DNA form, the CDR3 reads TGCGCCAGCAGCCCGAGACAGGGAGGGTACCCAGAGACCCAGTACTTC.